Listed below are T cell receptor beta chains from one sample, sequenced in a study of blood T cell repertoires in COVID-19. TCRdb's copy holds only in-frame clones and misses some; the assay was immunoSEQ multiplex PCR. The sample shows 55,000 to 85,000 clones, 70% to 90% of them seen only once. The sequencing input was peripheral blood. Receptor source: a human donor in a cohort sampled during active COVID-19. Both conserved end residues are part of each CDR3.

cdr3_aa: CASSTQGSRNEQYF
v_call: TRBV9
j_call: TRBJ2-7
cdr3_length: 14

cdr3_aa: CASSYSSGLTYNEQFF
v_call: TRBV6-5
j_call: TRBJ2-1
cdr3_length: 16

cdr3_aa: CASSLSGAYNEQFF
v_call: TRBV7-7
j_call: TRBJ2-1
cdr3_length: 14

cdr3_aa: CASTPGGSYEQYF
v_call: TRBV12-3/TRBV12-4
j_call: TRBJ2-7
cdr3_length: 13

cdr3_aa: CASTSGQGAFTEAFF
v_call: TRBV28
j_call: TRBJ1-1
cdr3_length: 15

cdr3_aa: CASSGRLAGGTTGGLFF
v_call: TRBV6-1
j_call: TRBJ2-1
cdr3_length: 17

cdr3_aa: CASSRDRGRSTGELFF
v_call: TRBV5-6
j_call: TRBJ2-2
cdr3_length: 16

cdr3_aa: CASSFGGQETQYF
v_call: TRBV11-2
j_call: TRBJ2-5
cdr3_length: 13

cdr3_aa: CASSYYDRDQPQHF
v_call: TRBV6-2/TRBV6-3
j_call: TRBJ1-5
cdr3_length: 14

cdr3_aa: CASSRVGSHSYEQYF
v_call: TRBV28
j_call: TRBJ2-7
cdr3_length: 15

cdr3_aa: CASSSGQPNTEAFF
v_call: TRBV27
j_call: TRBJ1-1
cdr3_length: 14

cdr3_aa: CAWSVRGSGEKLFF
v_call: TRBV30
j_call: TRBJ1-4
cdr3_length: 14

cdr3_aa: CASSLLLTGLNYGYTF
v_call: TRBV7-2
j_call: TRBJ1-2
cdr3_length: 16

cdr3_aa: CASSPLAGGPATQYF
v_call: TRBV3-1/TRBV3-2
j_call: TRBJ2-3
cdr3_length: 15

cdr3_aa: CAVSSRGPNEKLFF
v_call: TRBV6-5
j_call: TRBJ1-4
cdr3_length: 14

cdr3_aa: CASSGAGANVLTF
v_call: TRBV2
j_call: TRBJ2-6
cdr3_length: 13

cdr3_aa: CASSLTGINTEAFF
v_call: TRBV5-4
j_call: TRBJ1-1
cdr3_length: 14

cdr3_aa: CASSQGQVVYEQYF
v_call: TRBV27
j_call: TRBJ2-7
cdr3_length: 14

cdr3_aa: CAWSRTGTGGYGYTF
v_call: TRBV30
j_call: TRBJ1-2
cdr3_length: 15

cdr3_aa: CASSRVLAFGATQYF
v_call: TRBV7-9
j_call: TRBJ2-3
cdr3_length: 15

cdr3_aa: CASSRGTGGVSNTEAFF
v_call: TRBV5-4
j_call: TRBJ1-1
cdr3_length: 17

cdr3_aa: CASSQVGTGDYNEQFF
v_call: TRBV4-1
j_call: TRBJ2-1
cdr3_length: 16

cdr3_aa: CASSTTGWKADTQYF
v_call: TRBV19
j_call: TRBJ2-3
cdr3_length: 15

cdr3_aa: CASAVSEGSPLHF
v_call: TRBV3-1/TRBV3-2
j_call: TRBJ1-6
cdr3_length: 13

cdr3_aa: CASSAGTGGRGNTEAFF
v_call: TRBV5-6
j_call: TRBJ1-1
cdr3_length: 17

cdr3_aa: CASSRGQGNQPQHF
v_call: TRBV16
j_call: TRBJ1-5
cdr3_length: 14

cdr3_aa: CASSLPGQAYNEQFF
v_call: TRBV28
j_call: TRBJ2-1
cdr3_length: 15

cdr3_aa: CASSVTAGETQYF
v_call: TRBV9
j_call: TRBJ2-5
cdr3_length: 13

cdr3_aa: CASSYPDRVGTGELFF
v_call: TRBV6-2/TRBV6-3
j_call: TRBJ2-2
cdr3_length: 16

cdr3_aa: CASSLRGGPEAFF
v_call: TRBV7-2
j_call: TRBJ1-1
cdr3_length: 13

cdr3_aa: CASIKGLAGGQETQYF
v_call: TRBV2
j_call: TRBJ2-5
cdr3_length: 16

cdr3_aa: CASSLAPEPLHF
v_call: TRBV11-2
j_call: TRBJ1-6
cdr3_length: 12

cdr3_aa: CASSLSRGEDSDGYTF
v_call: TRBV27
j_call: TRBJ1-2
cdr3_length: 16

cdr3_aa: CAWKQGLAGGETQYF
v_call: TRBV30
j_call: TRBJ2-5
cdr3_length: 15

cdr3_aa: CASSFSGTGSYEQYF
v_call: TRBV6-5
j_call: TRBJ2-7
cdr3_length: 15

cdr3_aa: CASSRRTTGAVDTQYF
v_call: TRBV3-1/TRBV3-2
j_call: TRBJ2-3
cdr3_length: 16

cdr3_aa: CATSDPTGRSYTF
v_call: TRBV24-1
j_call: TRBJ1-2
cdr3_length: 13